This entry is about one T cell receptor beta chain. In the authors' workflow: Reference gene primer amplification in the assay estimated nucleated cell counts. Method: immunoSEQ multiplex PCR; TCRdb's copy keeps in-frame clones and lacks some. The V and J calls and clone size were taken over from that table, and D and trimming were inferred from the DNA. The profile shows 140,000 or so clones, approximately 90% of them singletons. Germline V lookup: CDR1 GTSNPN, CDR2 SVGIG (reference sequence). This CDR3 comprises 12 residues. The germline V and J ends were trimmed by 3 bases and 9 bases, with 13 bases remaining between them. These data belong to a study of blood T cell repertoires in COVID-19. Turning to the study itself: COVID-19 samples from acute and convalescent phases originated in the United States, Italy and Spain. From T cells, B-cell-depleted T cells, or PBMCs came the material, which was cDNA or gDNA.

This chain joins TRBV30 and TRBJ2-3, with a possible D match to TRBD2 (7 bases). The source material was peripheral blood. This clonotype was obtained from a woman older than 75 with acute or convalescent COVID-19. CDR3 in amino acids: CAWRGGGETQYF. The CDR3 DNA reads TGTGCCTGGAGGGGAGGGGGGGAGACGCAGTATTTT.